A selection of T cell receptor beta chains follows, all from one sample in a study of blood T cell repertoires in COVID-19. Data came from immunoSEQ multiplex PCR; TCRdb stores just in-frame clones and leaves some out. The sample shows 150,000 or so clones, 86% of them seen only once. The sequenced material came from peripheral blood. The receptors originated from a man between 18 and 29 years old with acute or convalescent COVID-19. CDR3s include the opening cysteine and the closing phenylalanine or tryptophan. The D gene is left open where the match is weak. Where a row states a size, it is once, few, many or the class of an expanded clone; other rows omit it.

D gene: -; V gene: TRBV6-1; clone size: -; J gene: TRBJ1-1; CDR3 DNA: TGTGCCAGCAGTGAGGACAGCTCCTCAACTATGAACACTGAAGCTTTCTTT; CDR3 protein: CASSEDSSSTMNTEAFF
D gene: -; V gene: TRBV28; clone size: once; J gene: TRBJ1-2; CDR3 DNA: TGTGCCAGCAGTCCAATCCACAGGGAGGGCTATGGCTACACCTTC; CDR3 protein: CASSPIHREGYGYTF
D gene: -; V gene: TRBV7-5; clone size: -; J gene: TRBJ1-1; CDR3 DNA: TGTGCCAGAAGTTCTCCAGGGGCCACTGAAGCTTTCTTT; CDR3 protein: CARSSPGATEAFF
D gene: -; V gene: TRBV19; clone size: -; J gene: TRBJ2-1; CDR3 DNA: TGTGCCAGTAGTATAGACCCCCTCTGGGCGTCTCGAGGGAGCCGTAGCTCCTACAATGAGCAGTTCTTC; CDR3 protein: CASSIDPLWASRGSRSSYNEQFF
D gene: -; V gene: TRBV19; clone size: -; J gene: TRBJ1-2; CDR3 DNA: TGTGCCAGCTCCCCGACCCGGGGTGGCTACACCTTC; CDR3 protein: CASSPTRGGYTF
D gene: -; V gene: TRBV29-1; clone size: -; J gene: TRBJ2-2; CDR3 DNA: TGCAGCGTTGAAAGGGGAACGAACACCGGGGAGCTGTTTTTT; CDR3 protein: CSVERGTNTGELFF
D gene: TRBD2; V gene: TRBV19; clone size: -; J gene: TRBJ2-4; CDR3 DNA: TGTGCCAGTAGTATATTTGGGGGGAGCGGGGGGATAGCCAAAAACATTCAGTACTTC; CDR3 protein: CASSIFGGSGGIAKNIQYF
D gene: -; V gene: TRBV27; clone size: -; J gene: TRBJ2-1; CDR3 DNA: TGTGCCAGCAGTTTGCGGGGGCCCCCTTACAATGAGCAGTTCTTC; CDR3 protein: CASSLRGPPYNEQFF
D gene: -; V gene: TRBV2; clone size: -; J gene: TRBJ1-2; CDR3 DNA: TGTGCCAGCAATCGCAATTGGACACCTAACTATGGCTACACCTTC; CDR3 protein: CASNRNWTPNYGYTF
D gene: -; V gene: TRBV5-1; clone size: -; J gene: TRBJ1-3; CDR3 DNA: TGCGCCAGCAGCGTTACCGGTCAGGGCTTAGGAAACACCATATATTTT; CDR3 protein: CASSVTGQGLGNTIYF
D gene: -; V gene: TRBV6-5; clone size: -; J gene: TRBJ1-6; CDR3 DNA: TGTGCCAGCAGTTACCGTCCGGTTAATTCACCCCTCCACTTT; CDR3 protein: CASSYRPVNSPLHF
D gene: TRBD1; V gene: TRBV6-5; clone size: -; J gene: TRBJ1-3; CDR3 DNA: TGTGCCAGCAGTTCTTTATACAGGGGTTACGGAAACACCATATATTTT; CDR3 protein: CASSSLYRGYGNTIYF
D gene: TRBD2; V gene: TRBV9; clone size: -; J gene: TRBJ2-1; CDR3 DNA: TGTGCCAGCAGCGTAGCGTTATATGGCGGGGGGGCCGGCAATGAGCAGTTCTTC; CDR3 protein: CASSVALYGGGAGNEQFF
D gene: TRBD1; V gene: TRBV6-1; clone size: -; J gene: TRBJ1-5; CDR3 DNA: TGTGCCAGCAGTGAAAGACAGGGCGGTCAGCCCCAGCATTTT; CDR3 protein: CASSERQGGQPQHF
D gene: -; V gene: TRBV30; clone size: -; J gene: TRBJ2-5; CDR3 DNA: TGTGCCTGGAGGGACTCACAAGAGACCCAGTACTTC; CDR3 protein: CAWRDSQETQYF
D gene: -; V gene: TRBV2; clone size: -; J gene: TRBJ1-4; CDR3 DNA: TGTGCCAGCAGTGAATGGCCCCCGCCAGGCATTAATGAAAAACTGTTTTTT; CDR3 protein: CASSEWPPPGINEKLFF
D gene: -; V gene: TRBV3-1/TRBV3-2; clone size: -; J gene: TRBJ2-4; CDR3 DNA: TGTGCCAGCAGCCTAGCAGACATTCAGTACTTC; CDR3 protein: CASSLADIQYF
D gene: TRBD1; V gene: TRBV29-1; clone size: -; J gene: TRBJ2-1; CDR3 DNA: TGCAGCGTGGGAGGGACAGGGGGGAATGAGCAGTTCTTC; CDR3 protein: CSVGGTGGNEQFF
D gene: TRBD2; V gene: TRBV9; clone size: -; J gene: TRBJ2-2; CDR3 DNA: TGTGCCAGCAGCGGGACTAGCGGGGGTGGGGAGCTGTTTTTT; CDR3 protein: CASSGTSGGGELFF
D gene: TRBD2; V gene: TRBV5-4; clone size: -; J gene: TRBJ2-1; CDR3 DNA: TGTGCCAGCAGCTTGGGGTTAGCGGGGGCCTCGGGCAATGAGCAGTTCTTC; CDR3 protein: CASSLGLAGASGNEQFF
D gene: TRBD2; V gene: TRBV11-2; clone size: -; J gene: TRBJ2-1; CDR3 DNA: TGTGCCAGCACCCGGCTTCACTCGGGGGGGAATGAGCAGTTCTTC; CDR3 protein: CASTRLHSGGNEQFF
D gene: TRBD1; V gene: TRBV5-1; clone size: -; J gene: TRBJ1-2; CDR3 DNA: TGCGCCAGCAAAACGGGACAGGAGGTCGTCGGCTACACCTTC; CDR3 protein: CASKTGQEVVGYTF
D gene: -; V gene: TRBV6-5; clone size: -; J gene: TRBJ1-6; CDR3 DNA: TGTGCCAGCAGACAGGAAAGGTATTCACCCCTCCACTTT; CDR3 protein: CASRQERYSPLHF
D gene: -; V gene: TRBV14; clone size: -; J gene: TRBJ1-4; CDR3 DNA: TGTGCCAGCAGCCCGGCCGGGAACCATGAAAAACTGTTTTTT; CDR3 protein: CASSPAGNHEKLFF
D gene: TRBD1; V gene: TRBV28; clone size: -; J gene: TRBJ1-5; CDR3 DNA: TGTGCCAGCAGTTTAATGGGCGGGACAGAAGACAATCAGCCCCAGCATTTT; CDR3 protein: CASSLMGGTEDNQPQHF
D gene: -; V gene: TRBV6-1; clone size: once; J gene: TRBJ1-5; CDR3 DNA: TGTGCCAGCAGTGAGGGACTTAATCAGCCCCAGCATTTT; CDR3 protein: CASSEGLNQPQHF
D gene: -; V gene: TRBV11-2; clone size: -; J gene: TRBJ2-6; CDR3 DNA: TGTGCCAGCAGCTTTCTGCGGGGCAGGCGCTCTGGGGCCAACGTCCTGACTTTC; CDR3 protein: CASSFLRGRRSGANVLTF
D gene: -; V gene: TRBV5-8; clone size: -; J gene: TRBJ2-3; CDR3 DNA: TGTGCCAGCAGCCACTCGGTGACAGCCCCAGATACGCAGTATTTT; CDR3 protein: CASSHSVTAPDTQYF
D gene: -; V gene: TRBV15; clone size: -; J gene: TRBJ1-3; CDR3 DNA: TGTGCCACCAGCCGCATAGGGGCAGGAAACACCATATATTTT; CDR3 protein: CATSRIGAGNTIYF
D gene: TRBD1; V gene: TRBV24-1; clone size: -; J gene: TRBJ1-5; CDR3 DNA: TGTGCCACCAGTGATGGGACAGCTAGCAATCAGCCCCAGCATTTT; CDR3 protein: CATSDGTASNQPQHF
D gene: -; V gene: TRBV10-3; clone size: -; J gene: TRBJ2-5; CDR3 DNA: TGTGCCATCAGTGAACCTAGCTCCGAGACCCAGTACTTC; CDR3 protein: CAISEPSSETQYF
D gene: TRBD2; V gene: TRBV9; clone size: -; J gene: TRBJ2-2; CDR3 DNA: TGTGCCAGCAGCGTCCGCGGGGGGAACACCGGGGAGCTGTTTTTT; CDR3 protein: CASSVRGGNTGELFF
D gene: TRBD1; V gene: TRBV6-5; clone size: -; J gene: TRBJ2-7; CDR3 DNA: TGTGCCAACTCACAGGGGGCAAGCTACGAGCAGTACTTC; CDR3 protein: CANSQGASYEQYF
D gene: -; V gene: TRBV6-5; clone size: -; J gene: TRBJ2-5; CDR3 DNA: TGTGCCAGCAGCTACCTCGAAGAGTTAGAGACCCAGTACTTC; CDR3 protein: CASSYLEELETQYF
D gene: -; V gene: TRBV4-1; clone size: -; J gene: TRBJ2-4; CDR3 DNA: TGCGCCAGCAGCCAACGCCGTTGGGAGATTGACAAAAACATTCAGTACTTC; CDR3 protein: CASSQRRWEIDKNIQYF
D gene: -; V gene: TRBV6-5; clone size: -; J gene: TRBJ2-7; CDR3 DNA: TGTGCCAGCAGTTTCAGGGGAATACGCTACGAGCAGTACTTC; CDR3 protein: CASSFRGIRYEQYF
D gene: TRBD2; V gene: TRBV11-2; clone size: -; J gene: TRBJ2-4; CDR3 DNA: TGTGCCAGCAGCCATCGGTTGTTGGGCGGGGGGCCTCTTGCGTACTTC; CDR3 protein: CASSHRLLGGGPLAYF
D gene: -; V gene: TRBV28; clone size: few; J gene: TRBJ1-1; CDR3 DNA: TGTGCCAGCAGTTTTTCGTTGAACACTGAAGCTTTCTTT; CDR3 protein: CASSFSLNTEAFF
D gene: -; V gene: TRBV30; clone size: -; J gene: TRBJ2-2; CDR3 DNA: TGTGCCTGGAGTGAGACTCGAAACACCGGGGAGCTGTTTTTT; CDR3 protein: CAWSETRNTGELFF
D gene: -; V gene: TRBV5-4; clone size: -; J gene: TRBJ1-1; CDR3 DNA: TGTGCCAGCAGCCCATATTCACAGGGATCCACTGAAGCTTTCTTT; CDR3 protein: CASSPYSQGSTEAFF
D gene: -; V gene: TRBV6-5; clone size: -; J gene: TRBJ2-7; CDR3 DNA: TGTGCCAGCAGGGGAGGCTCCTACGAGCAGTACTTC; CDR3 protein: CASRGGSYEQYF
D gene: -; V gene: TRBV3-1/TRBV3-2; clone size: once; J gene: TRBJ1-1; CDR3 DNA: TGTGCCAGCAGCCAAGAGACAAGCATGAACACTGAAGCTTTCTTT; CDR3 protein: CASSQETSMNTEAFF
D gene: TRBD1; V gene: TRBV19; clone size: -; J gene: TRBJ1-2; CDR3 DNA: TGTGCCAGTAGTGCCCAGGGGGCGTACTATGGCTACACCTTC; CDR3 protein: CASSAQGAYYGYTF
D gene: -; V gene: TRBV24-1; clone size: few; J gene: TRBJ2-2; CDR3 DNA: TGTGCCACGAGGGCAGGGGATCTCCCCGGGGAGCTGTTTTTT; CDR3 protein: CATRAGDLPGELFF
D gene: -; V gene: TRBV30; clone size: -; J gene: TRBJ1-6; CDR3 DNA: TGTGCCTGGAAGACTCAGGGGTATTCACCCCTCCACTTT; CDR3 protein: CAWKTQGYSPLHF
D gene: -; V gene: TRBV5-1; clone size: -; J gene: TRBJ1-3; CDR3 DNA: TGCGCCAGCAGCTTGGCGGGGGGCTCTGGAAACACCATATATTTT; CDR3 protein: CASSLAGGSGNTIYF
D gene: TRBD1; V gene: TRBV6-5; clone size: -; J gene: TRBJ1-2; CDR3 DNA: TGTGCCAGCAGTAGAGGGGACAGGGTTTTCACCTTC; CDR3 protein: CASSRGDRVFTF
D gene: -; V gene: TRBV5-1; clone size: once; J gene: TRBJ1-4; CDR3 DNA: TGCGCCAGCAGCTTGGCCAGTGGTGAAAAACTGTTTTTT; CDR3 protein: CASSLASGEKLFF
D gene: -; V gene: TRBV19; clone size: -; J gene: TRBJ2-2; CDR3 DNA: TGTGCCAGTAGTATCATGGCAGTCGGGACCGGGGAGCTGTTTTTT; CDR3 protein: CASSIMAVGTGELFF